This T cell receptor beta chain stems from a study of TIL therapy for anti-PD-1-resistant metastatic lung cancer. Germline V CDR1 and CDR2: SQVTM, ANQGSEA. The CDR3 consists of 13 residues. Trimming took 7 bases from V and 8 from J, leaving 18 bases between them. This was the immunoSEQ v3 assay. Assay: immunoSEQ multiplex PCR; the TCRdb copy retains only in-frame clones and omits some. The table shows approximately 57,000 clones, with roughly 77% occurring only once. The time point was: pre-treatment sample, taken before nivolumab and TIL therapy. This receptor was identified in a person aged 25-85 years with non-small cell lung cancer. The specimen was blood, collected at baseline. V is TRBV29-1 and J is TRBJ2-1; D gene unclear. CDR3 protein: CSGKPRRRYEQFF. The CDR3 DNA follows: TGCAGCGGTAAACCTCGACGGCGATATGAGCAGTTCTTC.